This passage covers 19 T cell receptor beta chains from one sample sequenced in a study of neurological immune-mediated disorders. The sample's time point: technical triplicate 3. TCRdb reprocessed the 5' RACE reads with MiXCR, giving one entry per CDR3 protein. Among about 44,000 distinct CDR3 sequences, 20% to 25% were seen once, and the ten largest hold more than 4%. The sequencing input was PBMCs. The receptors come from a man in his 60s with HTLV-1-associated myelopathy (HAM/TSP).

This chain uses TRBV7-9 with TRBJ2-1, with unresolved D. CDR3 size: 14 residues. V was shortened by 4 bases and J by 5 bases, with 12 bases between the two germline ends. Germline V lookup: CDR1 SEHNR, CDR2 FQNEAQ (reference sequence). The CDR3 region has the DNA TGTGCCAGCAGCTATGCATGGCCTGACAATGAGCAGTTCTTC. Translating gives CASSYAWPDNEQFF. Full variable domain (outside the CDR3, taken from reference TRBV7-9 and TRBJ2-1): DTGVSQNPRHKITKRGQNVTFRCDPISEHNRLYWYRQTLGQGPEFLTYFQNEAQLEKSRLLSDRFSAERPKGSFSTLEIQRTEQGDSAMYLCASSYAWPDNEQFFGPGTRLTVL.

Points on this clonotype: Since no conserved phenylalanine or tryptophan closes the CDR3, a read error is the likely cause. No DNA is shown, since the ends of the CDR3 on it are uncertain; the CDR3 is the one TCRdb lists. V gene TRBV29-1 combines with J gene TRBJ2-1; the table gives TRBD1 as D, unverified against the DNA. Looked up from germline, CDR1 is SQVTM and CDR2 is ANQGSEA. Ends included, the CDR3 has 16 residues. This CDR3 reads CSVEARPLNSYNEQLL.

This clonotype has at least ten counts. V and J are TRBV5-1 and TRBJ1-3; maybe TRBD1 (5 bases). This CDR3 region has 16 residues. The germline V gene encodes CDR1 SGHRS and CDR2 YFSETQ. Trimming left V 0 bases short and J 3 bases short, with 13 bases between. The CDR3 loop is CASSLEAGMNGNTIYF. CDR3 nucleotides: TGCGCCAGCAGCTTGGAGGCAGGGATGAATGGAAACACCATATATTTT.

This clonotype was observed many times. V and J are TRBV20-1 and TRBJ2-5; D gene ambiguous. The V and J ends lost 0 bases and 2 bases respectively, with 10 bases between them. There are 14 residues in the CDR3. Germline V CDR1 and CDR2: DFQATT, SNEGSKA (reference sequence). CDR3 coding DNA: TGCAGTGCTAGAGAAATAGCAGAACAAGAGACCCAGTACTTC. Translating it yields CSAREIAEQETQYF.

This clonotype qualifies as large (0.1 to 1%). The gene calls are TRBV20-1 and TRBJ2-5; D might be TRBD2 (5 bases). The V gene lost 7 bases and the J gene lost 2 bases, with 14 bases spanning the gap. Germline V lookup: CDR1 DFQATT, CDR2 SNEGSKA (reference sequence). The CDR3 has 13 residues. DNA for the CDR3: TGCAGTGTAGATAACGGGATGCAAGAGACCCAGTACTTC. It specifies CSVDNGMQETQYF.

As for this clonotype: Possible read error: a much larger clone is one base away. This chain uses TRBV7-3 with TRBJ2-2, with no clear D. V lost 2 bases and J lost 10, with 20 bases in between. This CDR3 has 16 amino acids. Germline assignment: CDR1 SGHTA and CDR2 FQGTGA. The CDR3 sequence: CASSLRSAMAPVELFF. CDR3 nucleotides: TGTGCCAGCAGCTTACGGAGCGCGATGGCCCCCGTGGAGCTGTTTTTT.

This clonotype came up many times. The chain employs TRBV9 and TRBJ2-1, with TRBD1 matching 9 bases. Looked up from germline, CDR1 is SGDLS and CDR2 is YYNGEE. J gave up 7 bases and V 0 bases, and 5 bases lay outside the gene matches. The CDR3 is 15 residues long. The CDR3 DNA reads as TGTGCCAGCAGCGTAGGGGGACAGGGAACGAATGAGCAGTTCTTC. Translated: CASSVGGQGTNEQFF.

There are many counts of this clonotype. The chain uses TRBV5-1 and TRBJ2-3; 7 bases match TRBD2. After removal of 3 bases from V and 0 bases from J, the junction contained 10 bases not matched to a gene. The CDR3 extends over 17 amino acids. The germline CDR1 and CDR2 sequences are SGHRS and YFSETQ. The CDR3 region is CASSSGDSGRSTDTQYF. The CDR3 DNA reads TGCGCCAGCAGCTCCGGTGATAGCGGGCGTAGCACAGATACGCAGTATTTT. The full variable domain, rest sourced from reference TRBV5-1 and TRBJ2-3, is KAGVTQTPRYLIKTRGQQVTLSCSPISGHRSVSWYQQTPGQGLQFLFEYFSETQRNKGNFPGRFSGRQFSNSRSEMNVSTLELGDSALYLCASSSGDSGRSTDTQYFGPGTRLTVL.

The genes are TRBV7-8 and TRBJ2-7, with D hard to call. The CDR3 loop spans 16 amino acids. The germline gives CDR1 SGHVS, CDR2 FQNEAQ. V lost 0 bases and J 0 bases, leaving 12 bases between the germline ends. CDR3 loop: CASSLAVRLSSYEQYF. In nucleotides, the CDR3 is TGTGCCAGCAGCTTAGCTGTCCGTCTTAGCTCCTACGAGCAGTACTTC.

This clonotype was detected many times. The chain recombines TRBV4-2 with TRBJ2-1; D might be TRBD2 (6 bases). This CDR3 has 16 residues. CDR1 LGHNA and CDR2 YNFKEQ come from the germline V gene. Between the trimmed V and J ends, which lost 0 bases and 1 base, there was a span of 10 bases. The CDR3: CASSQELAGSYNEQFF. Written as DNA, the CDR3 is TGTGCCAGCAGCCAAGAATTGGCGGGGTCCTACAATGAGCAGTTCTTC.

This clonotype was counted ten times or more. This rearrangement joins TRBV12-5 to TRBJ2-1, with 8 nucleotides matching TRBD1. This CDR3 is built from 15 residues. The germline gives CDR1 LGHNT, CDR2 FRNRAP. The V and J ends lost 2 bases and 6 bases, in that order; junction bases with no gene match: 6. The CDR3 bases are TGTGCTAGTGGTTTGAGGCAGGGGGCGCGCAATGAGCAGTTCTTC. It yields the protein CASGLRQGARNEQFF.

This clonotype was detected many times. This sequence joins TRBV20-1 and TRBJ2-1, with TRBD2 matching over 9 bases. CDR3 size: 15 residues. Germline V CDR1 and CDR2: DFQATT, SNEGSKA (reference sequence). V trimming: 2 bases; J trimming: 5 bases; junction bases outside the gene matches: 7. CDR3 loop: CSARRQLAGNNEQFF. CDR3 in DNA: TGCAGTGCTAGACGCCAACTAGCGGGTAACAATGAGCAGTTCTTC.

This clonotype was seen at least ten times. CDR3 residues: CASSGGTSNQPQHF. CDR3 bases: TGTGCCAGCAGCGGCGGGACGAGCAATCAGCCCCAGCATTTT. This chain uses TRBV9 with TRBJ1-5; D is possibly TRBD1 (5 bases). The germline CDR1 and CDR2 sequences are SGDLS and YYNGEE. The CDR3 is 14 amino acids. With 3 bases removed from V and 1 base from J, the gap between germline ends came to 8 bases.

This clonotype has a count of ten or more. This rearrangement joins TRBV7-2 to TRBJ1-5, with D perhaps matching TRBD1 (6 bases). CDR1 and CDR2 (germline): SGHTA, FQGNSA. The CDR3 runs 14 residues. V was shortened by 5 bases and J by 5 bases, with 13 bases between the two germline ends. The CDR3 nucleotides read TGTGCCAGCAGCCGGGGGGACACTTATCAGCCCCAGCATTTT. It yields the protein CASSRGDTYQPQHF.

The CDR3 DNA sequence: TGTGCCAGTATTAGCGGGGGTCCCGCAGATACGCAGTATTTT. Translated: CASISGGPADTQYF. The genes are TRBV2 and TRBJ2-3, with TRBD2 matching over 9 bases. This CDR3 contains 14 residues. V trimming: 9 bases; J trimming: 4 bases; junction bases outside the gene matches: 8. Germline CDR1 reads SNHLY; CDR2 reads FYNNEI.

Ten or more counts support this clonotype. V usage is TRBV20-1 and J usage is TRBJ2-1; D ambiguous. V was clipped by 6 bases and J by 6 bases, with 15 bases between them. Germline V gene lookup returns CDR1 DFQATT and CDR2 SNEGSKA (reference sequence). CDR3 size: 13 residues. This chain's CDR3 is CSAALTVINEQFF. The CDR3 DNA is TGCAGTGCAGCCCTAACAGTGATCAATGAGCAGTTCTTC.

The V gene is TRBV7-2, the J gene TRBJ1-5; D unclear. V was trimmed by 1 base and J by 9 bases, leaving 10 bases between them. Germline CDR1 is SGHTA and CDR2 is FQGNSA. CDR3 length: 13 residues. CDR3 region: CASSLEDGLPQHF. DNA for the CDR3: TGTGCCAGCAGCTTAGAAGACGGTCTGCCCCAGCATTTT.

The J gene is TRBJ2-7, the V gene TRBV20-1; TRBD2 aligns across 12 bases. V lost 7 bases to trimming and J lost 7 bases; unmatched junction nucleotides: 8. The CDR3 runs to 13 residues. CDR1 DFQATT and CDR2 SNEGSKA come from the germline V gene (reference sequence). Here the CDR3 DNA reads TGCAGTGTTACTAGCGGGAGGCCCGGTGAGCAGTACTTC. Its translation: CSVTSGRPGEQYF.

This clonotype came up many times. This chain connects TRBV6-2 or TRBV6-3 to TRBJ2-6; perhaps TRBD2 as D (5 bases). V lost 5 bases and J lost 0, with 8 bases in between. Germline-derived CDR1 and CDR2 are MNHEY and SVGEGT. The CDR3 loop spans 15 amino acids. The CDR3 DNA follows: TGTGCCAGCAGTGATGGAGGCTCTGGGGCCAACGTCCTGACTTTC. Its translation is CASSDGGSGANVLTF.